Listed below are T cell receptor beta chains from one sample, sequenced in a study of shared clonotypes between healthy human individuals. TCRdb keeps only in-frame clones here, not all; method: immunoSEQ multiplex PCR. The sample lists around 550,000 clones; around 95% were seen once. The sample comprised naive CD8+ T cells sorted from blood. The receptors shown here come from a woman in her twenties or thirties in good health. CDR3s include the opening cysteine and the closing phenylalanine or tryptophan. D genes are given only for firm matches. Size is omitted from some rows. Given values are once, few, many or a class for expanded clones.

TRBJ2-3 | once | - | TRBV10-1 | CASSEESPGDTQYF | TGCGCCAGCAGCGAGGAGAGTCCGGGGGATACGCAGTATTTT
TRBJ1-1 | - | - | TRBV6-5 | CASSYSSGHGEAFF | TGTGCCAGCAGTTACTCGAGCGGACATGGGGAAGCTTTCTTT
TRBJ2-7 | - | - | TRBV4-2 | CASSQEDGQGSYEQYF | TGTGCCAGCAGCCAAGAGGATGGCCAGGGATCTTACGAGCAGTACTTC
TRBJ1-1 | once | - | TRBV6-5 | CASSYGQGQTEAFF | TGTGCCAGCAGTTATGGTCAGGGCCAAACTGAAGCTTTCTTT
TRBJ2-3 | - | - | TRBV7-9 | CASSLNEGDTQYF | TGTGCCAGCAGCTTAAATGAGGGGGATACGCAGTATTTT
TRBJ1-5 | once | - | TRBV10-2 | CASRTAGSNQPQHF | TGCGCCAGCAGGACAGCGGGGAGCAATCAGCCCCAGCATTTT
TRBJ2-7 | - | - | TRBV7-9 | CASSPGDEQYF | TGTGCCAGCAGCCCCGGTGACGAGCAGTACTTC
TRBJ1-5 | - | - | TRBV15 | CATSRESAQPQHF | TGTGCCACCAGCAGAGAATCTGCTCAGCCCCAGCATTTT
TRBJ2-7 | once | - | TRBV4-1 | CASSQDSRPELYEQYF | TGCGCCAGCAGCCAAGATTCAAGACCGGAACTGTACGAGCAGTACTTC
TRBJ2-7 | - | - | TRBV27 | CASSSPSSYEQYF | TGTGCCAGCAGTTCTCCAAGCTCCTACGAGCAGTACTTC
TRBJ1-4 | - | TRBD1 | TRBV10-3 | CAISEENRGSEKLFF | TGTGCCATCAGTGAGGAAAACAGGGGCAGTGAAAAACTGTTTTTT
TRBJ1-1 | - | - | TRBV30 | CAWRPGPGNTEAFF | TGTGCCTGGAGACCGGGACCCGGGAACACTGAAGCTTTCTTT
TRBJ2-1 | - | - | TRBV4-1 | CASSHLEGSRNEQFF | TGCGCCAGCAGCCACTTAGAGGGGAGTCGGAATGAGCAGTTCTTC
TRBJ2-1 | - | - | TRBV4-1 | CASSQSGRSYNEQFF | TGCGCCAGCAGCCAAAGCGGACGTTCCTACAATGAGCAGTTCTTC
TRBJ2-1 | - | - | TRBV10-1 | CASSIRTAYNEQFF | TGCGCCAGCAGTATCAGGACAGCTTACAATGAGCAGTTCTTC
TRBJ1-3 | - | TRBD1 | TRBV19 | CASDKGQAYFSGNTIYF | TGTGCCAGCGACAAGGGACAGGCTTACTTCTCTGGAAACACCATATATTTT
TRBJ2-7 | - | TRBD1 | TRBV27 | CASSVLTGAVYEQYF | TGTGCCAGCAGTGTCCTTACAGGGGCGGTTTACGAGCAGTACTTC
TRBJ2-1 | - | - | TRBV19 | CASSSILGEEQFF | TGTGCCAGTAGTTCGATCCTAGGCGAGGAGCAGTTCTTC
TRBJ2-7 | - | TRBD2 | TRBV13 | CASSFSGNSYEQYF | TGTGCCAGCAGCTTTAGCGGGAACTCCTACGAGCAGTACTTC
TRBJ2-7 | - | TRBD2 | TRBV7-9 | CASSFTSGSLYEQYF | TGTGCCAGCAGCTTTACTAGCGGGAGCCTCTACGAGCAGTACTTC
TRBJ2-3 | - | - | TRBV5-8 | CASSLGQATDTQYF | TGTGCCAGCAGCTTGGGCCAGGCCACAGATACGCAGTATTTT
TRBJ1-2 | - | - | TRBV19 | CASSIGPDVWGYTF | TGTGCCAGTAGTATAGGTCCCGATGTTTGGGGCTACACCTTC
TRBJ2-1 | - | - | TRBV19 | CATRSSYNEQFF | TGTGCCACCAGGAGCTCCTACAATGAGCAGTTCTTC